These 18 T cell receptor beta chains originate from one sample sequenced in a study of blood T cell repertoires in COVID-19. Method: immunoSEQ multiplex PCR; TCRdb's copy keeps in-frame clones and lacks some. The sample carries about 260,000 clones, 75% to 90% recorded once. Material: peripheral blood. The receptors were sampled from a woman in her seventies with COVID-19, enrolled during active disease.

This clone has a single count. The V call is TRBV5-5, the J call TRBJ2-3; 8 bases are a match to TRBD1. CDR1 and CDR2 from the germline V gene are SGHKS and YYEKEE (reference sequence). The CDR3 extends over 15 amino acids. The trim removed 2 bases at V and 3 bases at J, leaving 5 bases unmatched. In nucleotides, the CDR3 is TGTGCCAGCAGCTTTCGACAGGGGTGGACAGATACGCAGTATTTT. Residues: CASSFRQGWTDTQYF.

The DNA for the CDR3 is TGTGCCAGCAGTTTACAGGGACAAACTGAAGCTTTCTTT. It is translated as CASSLQGQTEAFF. The V call is TRBV12-3 or TRBV12-4, the J call TRBJ1-1, with TRBD1 as a possible D gene (6 bases). This CDR3 spans 13 amino acids. Trimming stripped 2 bases from V and 5 bases from J, with 9 bases between.

The CDR3: CASSRNGETQYF. The DNA for the CDR3 is TGTGCCAGCAGCAGAAACGGGGAGACCCAGTACTTC. This chain links TRBV12-3 or TRBV12-4 with TRBJ2-5; D is unresolved. The CDR3 is made up of 12 amino acids. V lost 6 bases to trimming and J lost 5 bases, with 10 bases between them.

This chain connects TRBV13 to TRBJ2-2, with D tentatively TRBD2 (5 bases). Trimming took off 1 base at V and 1 base at J, with 7 bases between the two ends. The CDR3 has 15 amino acids. CDR1 is PRHDT and CDR2 is FYEKMQ in the germline V gene (reference sequence). In nucleotides, the CDR3 is TGTGCCAGCAGCTTAGTTCGGGGGAACACCGGGGAGCTGTTTTTT. This gives the protein CASSLVRGNTGELFF.

The rearrangement uses TRBV5-1 and TRBJ2-2, with D hard to call. CDR3 size: 12 residues. CDR1 SGHRS and CDR2 YFSETQ come from the germline V gene. Trimming shortened V by 3 bases and J by 7 bases, and 7 bases separated the two germline ends. The CDR3 sequence is CASSSLIGELFF. The CDR3 DNA sequence: TGCGCCAGCAGCTCACTTATCGGGGAGCTGTTTTTT.

With regard to this clone: Other DNA sequences in the sample encode the same CDR3. The gene calls are TRBV19 and TRBJ2-3; no definite D call. The germline V gene has CDR1 LNHDA and CDR2 SQIVND (reference sequence). This CDR3 has 14 amino acids. V gave up 1 base and J gave up 1 base, with 6 bases separating them. The CDR3 DNA sequence: TGTGCCAGTAGTATAGGTGGCCGCACAGATACGCAGTATTTT. Translated, it gives CASSIGGRTDTQYF.

The V gene is TRBV28, the J gene TRBJ1-6; maybe TRBD1 (6 bases). The V gene's germline CDR1 is MDHEN and CDR2 SYDVKM. The V end was cut by 6 bases, the J end by 4 bases, with 13 bases between. This CDR3 is 15 amino acids long. In DNA form, the CDR3 reads TGTGCCAGCAGCCACGTACAGGGTTATAATTCACCCCTCCACTTT. Translation gives CASSHVQGYNSPLHF.

The rearrangement uses TRBV6-5 and TRBJ1-3; D call uncertain. V lost 6 bases and J 2 bases, leaving 14 bases between the germline ends. The CDR3 has 15 amino acids. Germline CDR1 is MNHEY and CDR2 is SVGAGI. The CDR3 loop is CASRPFTFTGNTIYF. DNA for the CDR3: TGTGCCAGCAGACCTTTTACATTTACTGGAAACACCATATATTTT.

The chain is built from TRBV6-1 and TRBJ2-1, with 8 bases matching TRBD2. J was trimmed by 5 bases and V by 4 bases; bases with no gene match: 4. Germline loops: CDR1 MNHNS, CDR2 SASEGT. This CDR3 comprises 14 residues. CDR3 nucleotides: TGTGCCAGCAGTGTAGCGGGGAGAGACAATGAGCAGTTCTTC. Residues: CASSVAGRDNEQFF.

This chain uses TRBV28 with TRBJ1-1; D gene ambiguous. Germline values: CDR1 MDHEN, CDR2 SYDVKM. The CDR3 covers 14 residues. Trimming stripped 5 bases from V and 4 bases from J, with 14 bases between. The CDR3 loop is CASSAQSVVTEAFF. CDR3 sequence (DNA): TGTGCCAGCAGTGCGCAGAGCGTCGTCACTGAAGCTTTCTTT.

For the CDR3, the DNA is TGTGCCAGCAGCGTATCTTCCCGGGGCACCGGGGAGCTGTTTTTT. Residues: CASSVSSRGTGELFF. The chain combines TRBV9 with TRBJ2-2, with D perhaps matching TRBD2 (5 bases). Per germline, CDR1 SGDLS and CDR2 YYNGEE. CDR3 size: 15 residues. The germline V and J ends were trimmed by 1 base and 4 bases, with 11 bases remaining between them. Based on the CDR3 plus reference TRBV9 and TRBJ2-2, the full variable domain is DSGVTQTPKHLITATGQRVTLRCSPRSGDLSVYWYQQSLDQGLQFLIQYYNGEERAKGNILERFSAQQFPDLHSELNLSSLELGDSALYFCASSVSSRGTGELFFGEGSRLTVL.

V is TRBV7-9 and J is TRBJ1-5, with unresolved D. The CDR3 length is 15 residues. Germline CDR1 SEHNR, CDR2 FQNEAQ (reference sequence). Trimming took off 3 bases at V and 3 bases at J, with 12 bases between the two ends. CDR3 loop: CASSFKEADNQPQHF. For the CDR3, the DNA is TGTGCCAGCAGCTTCAAGGAGGCCGACAATCAGCCCCAGCATTTT. Supplemented by reference TRBV7-9 and TRBJ1-5, the full variable domain reads DTGVSQNPRHKITKRGQNVTFRCDPISEHNRLYWYRQTLGQGPEFLTYFQNEAQLEKSRLLSDRFSAERPKGSFSTLEIQRTEQGDSAMYLCASSFKEADNQPQHFGDGTRLSIL.

This chain connects TRBV11-1 to TRBJ2-7, with 7 bases matching TRBD1. After removal of 1 base from V and 2 bases from J, the junction contained 2 bases not matched to a gene. Germline CDR1 SGHAT, CDR2 FQDESV (reference sequence). The CDR3 consists of 14 residues. The CDR3 nucleotides read TGTGCCAGCAGCTTAGGTCAGGGGGCCTACGAGCAGTACTTC. It codes for CASSLGQGAYEQYF.

The chain uses TRBV4-1 and TRBJ1-2; D gene uncertain. V was pared by 1 base and J by 4 bases, with 10 bases between. Germline V gene sequence: CDR1 MGHRA, CDR2 YSYEKL. This CDR3 has 14 amino acids. In DNA, the CDR3 is TGCGCCAGCAGCCAAGGAGCGGCACTCTATGGCTACACCTTC. It encodes CASSQGAALYGYTF.

There are a few counts of this clone. V usage is TRBV19 and J usage is TRBJ2-1; D is unresolved. The CDR3 contains 12 residues. The V and J ends lost 8 bases and 0 bases respectively, with 5 bases between them. Germline CDR1 and CDR2: LNHDA and SQIVND (reference sequence). The CDR3 DNA follows: TGTGCCAGTTTGAGCTCCTACAATGAGCAGTTCTTC. Its protein is CASLSSYNEQFF. The whole variable domain, remainder taken from reference TRBV19 and TRBJ2-1, is DGGITQSPKYLFRKEGQNVTLSCEQNLNHDAMYWYRQDPGQGLRLIYYSQIVNDFQKGDIAEGYSVSREKKESFPLTVTSAQKNPTAFYLCASLSSYNEQFFGPGTRLTVL.

Comment on this clone: Other DNA sequences in this specimen translate into the identical CDR3. The chain joins TRBV15 to TRBJ2-5; TRBD1 aligns across 11 bases. The CDR3 has 15 amino acids. Trimming cost V 0 bases and J 5 bases; bases outside gene matches: 2. CDR1 is LNHNV, CDR2 YYDKDF, per germline (reference sequence). The CDR3 loop reads CATSRDRDRGETQYF. CDR3 DNA sequence: TGTGCCACCAGCAGAGATCGGGACAGGGGGGAGACCCAGTACTTC. Full variable domain (rest looked up from reference TRBV15 and TRBJ2-5): DAMVIQNPRYQVTQFGKPVTLSCSQTLNHNVMYWYQQKSSQAPKLLFHYYDKDFNNEADTPDNFQSRRPNTSFCFLDIRSPGLGDTAMYLCATSRDRDRGETQYFGPGTRLLVL.

The chain carries TRBV4-1 and TRBJ2-5; 11 nucleotides align to TRBD2. This CDR3 contains 16 residues. V shed 4 bases and J 2 bases; nucleotides not matched to a gene: 6. CDR1 MGHRA and CDR2 YSYEKL come from the germline V gene. The CDR3 DNA sequence: TGCGCCAGCAGCCGACGACTAGCGGGATATCAAGAGACCCAGTACTTC. Encoded protein: CASSRRLAGYQETQYF.

The chain has TRBV30 and TRBJ2-7; D is possibly TRBD2 (6 bases). Germline CDR1 and CDR2: GTSNPN and SVGIG (reference sequence). CDR3 length: 14 residues. The germline V and J ends were trimmed by 0 bases and 4 bases, with 13 bases remaining between them. The CDR3 nucleotides read TGTGCCTGGAGTGTAGGCGGGGCGCGGTACGAGCAGTACTTC. It is translated as CAWSVGGARYEQYF.